Each of the 9 T cell receptor beta chains below was sequenced from the same sample in a study of blood T cell repertoires in COVID-19. Assay: immunoSEQ multiplex PCR; the TCRdb copy retains only in-frame clones and omits some. The repertoire includes 8,500 to 14,000 clones, 88% of them detected once, and approximately 9.9% sits in the top ten. Specimen: peripheral blood. These receptors were taken from a human donor in a cohort sampled during active COVID-19.

The chain employs TRBV9 and TRBJ1-1; TRBD1 aligns across 8 bases. CDR1 and CDR2 from the germline V gene are SGDLS and YYNGEE. CDR3 length: 13 amino acids. J was trimmed by 4 bases and V by 1 base; bases with no gene match: 0. DNA of the CDR3: TGTGCCAGCAGCGTAACAGGGGGCACTGAAGCTTTCTTT. Translation gives CASSVTGGTEAFF.

This chain connects TRBV6-5 to TRBJ2-7; tentatively, D is TRBD1 (6 bases). The CDR3 is 15 amino acids. V dropped 5 bases and J dropped 3 bases, with 17 bases sitting between them. In germline, CDR1 is MNHEY, CDR2 SVGAGI. The CDR3: CASSTGTPLLYEQYF. CDR3 nucleotides: TGTGCCAGCAGTACAGGGACGCCTCTACTCTACGAGCAGTACTTC.

By sample share, this clone is medium-sized. Other DNA sequences in the same sample also yield this CDR3. V usage is TRBV18 and J usage is TRBJ2-7; no reliable D call. There are 11 residues in the CDR3. CDR1 is KGHSH and CDR2 is LQKENI in the germline V gene. Trimming stripped 3 bases from V and 4 bases from J, with 4 bases between. The CDR3: CASSPNYEQYF. CDR3 in DNA: TGTGCCAGCTCACCCAATTACGAGCAGTACTTC.

The CDR3 DNA reads as TGTGCCAGCAGCTTACAGGGCGCTGAAGGCACTGAAGCTTTCTTT. Translating it yields CASSLQGAEGTEAFF. The rearrangement links TRBV7-9 to TRBJ1-1; D is possibly TRBD1 (5 bases). From germline, CDR1 is SEHNR and CDR2 FQNEAQ (reference sequence). Trimming removed 2 bases from V and 4 bases from J, with 14 bases in between. The CDR3 is 15 amino acids.

This clone has more than one count but fewer than ten. The CDR3 DNA is TGTGCCAGCAGTGGACATACAGGGGGGGGCTACGAGCAGTACTTC. Amino acids: CASSGHTGGGYEQYF. J is TRBJ2-7 and V is TRBV25-1; perhaps TRBD1 as D (8 bases). The CDR3 length is 15 residues. The V end was cut by 4 bases, the J end by 3 bases, with 16 bases between. Germline CDR1 MGHDK, CDR2 SYGVNS.

This chain connects TRBV9 to TRBJ2-1, with TRBD2 matching 7 bases. The CDR3 has 15 amino acids. Germline CDR1 and CDR2: SGDLS and YYNGEE. Germline trimming cut 4 bases from V and 6 bases from J; bases unmatched to any gene: 10. CDR3 region: CASSPSSGGGNEQFF. The CDR3 DNA reads TGTGCCAGCAGCCCTTCAAGCGGCGGGGGCAATGAGCAGTTCTTC.

CDR3 sequence reads: CASSSTTGGHGYTF. The CDR3 region has the DNA TGTGCCAGCAGCTCGACAACCGGAGGGCATGGCTACACCTTC. The rearrangement uses TRBV6-5 and TRBJ1-2; no reliable D call. Germline lookup yields CDR1 MNHEY and CDR2 SVGAGI. Trimming left V 6 bases short and J 6 bases short, with 17 bases between. The CDR3 has 14 amino acids.

This clone was detected a few times. This chain links TRBV19 with TRBJ1-2, with a tentative D call TRBD1 (5 bases). V was trimmed by 7 bases and J by 4 bases, leaving 19 bases between them. The V gene's germline CDR1 is LNHDA and CDR2 SQIVND (reference sequence). The CDR3 totals 15 residues. The CDR3 loop is CASTPRRGRGYGYTF. The CDR3 bases are TGTGCCAGTACCCCCAGGCGGGGAAGGGGCTATGGCTACACCTTC.

CDR3 nucleotide sequence: TGTGCCAGCAGCTACGACACTTACACTGAAGCTTTCTTT. Protein product: CASSYDTYTEAFF. This chain connects TRBV6-5 to TRBJ1-1; no clear D gene. V lost 6 bases, J lost 3 bases, and 11 bases lay in between. The CDR3 runs 13 residues. The germline V gene has CDR1 MNHEY and CDR2 SVGAGI.